This T cell receptor beta chain emerged from a study of PD-1 blockade in mismatch repair-deficient tumors. Study observations and caveats: Tumor-resident clones, often absent from pretreatment blood, expanded after pembrolizumab and then contracted.

Clones were read by immunoSEQ multiplex PCR, and TCRdb kept only the in-frame ones, dropping some. This table has some 120,000 clones, around 86% appearing once. TCRs were sequenced from a few patients responding to pembrolizumab. About this clone: Its antigen is undetermined.

V was shortened by 3 bases and J by 5 bases, with 8 bases between the two germline ends. The CDR3 contains 12 residues. Germline assignment: CDR1 SQVTM and CDR2 ANQGSEA. The chain uses TRBV29-1 and TRBJ2-1; D not certain. The sequence was obtained from an adult with mismatch repair-deficient cancer. The sample in question was peripheral blood, obtained 44 weeks after starting pembrolizumab. CDR3 residues: CSVEAGDNEQFF. CDR3 DNA: TGCAGCGTTGAGGCAGGCGACAATGAGCAGTTCTTC.